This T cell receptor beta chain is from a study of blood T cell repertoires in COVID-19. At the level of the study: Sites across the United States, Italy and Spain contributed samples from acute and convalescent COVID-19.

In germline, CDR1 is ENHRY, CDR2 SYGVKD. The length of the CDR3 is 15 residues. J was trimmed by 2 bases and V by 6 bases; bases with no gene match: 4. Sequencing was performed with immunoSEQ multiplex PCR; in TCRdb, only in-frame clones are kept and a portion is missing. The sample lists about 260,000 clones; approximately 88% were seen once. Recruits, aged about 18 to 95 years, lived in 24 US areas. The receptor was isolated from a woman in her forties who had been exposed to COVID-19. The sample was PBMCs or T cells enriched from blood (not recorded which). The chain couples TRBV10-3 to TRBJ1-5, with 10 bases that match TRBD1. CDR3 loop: CAIRGQGSGNQPQHF. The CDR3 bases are TGTGCCATCAGGGGACAGGGGTCGGGCAATCAGCCCCAGCATTTT.